This TCR beta chain was sequenced for a study of blood T cell repertoires in COVID-19. Study as a whole: Samples came from the United States, Italy and Spain, spanning acute and convalescent COVID-19.

As handled by the study authors: Amplification from reference gene primers served as the basis for estimated nucleated cell counts. The method was immunoSEQ multiplex PCR; TCRdb's version includes in-frame clones alone and lacks a portion of them. V and J calls and clone size are given by that table; D and trimming were obtained from the DNA. The sample lists some 67,000 clones; nearly 80% were seen once. This clone was counted once. The sample consisted of peripheral blood. The sequence was collected from a woman aged 55-75 years with acute or convalescent COVID-19.

The CDR3, as DNA: TGTGCCAGTAACGGCGGCCCGAACACCGGGGAGCTGTTTTTT. This codes for CASNGGPNTGELFF. This chain links TRBV19 with TRBJ2-2, with D uncertain. CDR1 and CDR2 from the germline V gene are LNHDA and SQIVND (reference sequence). The CDR3 has 14 residues. V was cut by 7 bases and J by 0 bases, with 9 bases left in between.